The 5 T cell receptor beta chains given below trace back to one sample, sequenced in a study of OX40 agonist ivuxolimab in advanced cancers. TCRdb's table, derived via immunoSEQ multiplex PCR, lists solely in-frame clones and lacks some. This sample has 42,000 or so clones, with about 82% found just once. The sequences come from CD4+ or CD8+ T cells sorted from blood, collected in a trial of the OX40 agonist ivuxolimab. These receptors came from an adult with an advanced solid tumor such as melanoma, head and neck, liver or kidney cancer.

This chain links TRBV28 with TRBJ2-3; D perhaps matches TRBD1 (6 bases). V was pared by 6 bases and J by 2 bases, with 18 bases between. Looked up from germline, CDR1 is MDHEN and CDR2 is SYDVKM. This CDR3 has 16 amino acids. CDR3: CASRFTDRPPTDTQYF. The CDR3 DNA is TGTGCCAGCAGGTTCACAGACAGGCCCCCCACAGATACGCAGTATTTT.

CDR3 loop: CASERYGNTEAFF. CDR3 bases: TGTGCCAGCGAAAGGTACGGGAACACTGAAGCTTTCTTT. V and J are TRBV11-3 and TRBJ1-1; D unresolved. The CDR3 is 13 amino acids. In germline, CDR1 is SGHNT, CDR2 YENEEA. V was clipped by 8 bases and J by 1 base, with 11 bases between them.

V and J are TRBV11-3 and TRBJ1-1, with unresolved D. The CDR3 runs 12 residues. Between the trimmed V and J ends, which lost 2 bases and 1 base, there was a span of 2 bases. The germline CDR1 and CDR2 sequences are SGHNT and YENEEA. DNA of the CDR3: TGTGCCAGCAGCTTAAGGAACACTGAAGCTTTCTTT. It yields the protein CASSLRNTEAFF.

The chain links TRBV6-6 to TRBJ1-6; D unresolved. Germline V gives CDR1 MNHNY, CDR2 SVGAGI (reference sequence). Deletions cut 0 bases from V and 7 bases from J, with 10 bases between. CDR3 length: 15 residues. In DNA form, the CDR3 reads TGTGCCAGCAGTTACTCAAGGATTGGGAATTCACCCCTCCACTTT. Translating it yields CASSYSRIGNSPLHF.

This chain joins TRBV6-5 and TRBJ1-6; no clear D. The CDR3 runs to 15 residues. With 6 bases removed from V and 7 bases from J, the gap between germline ends came to 16 bases. CDR1 and CDR2 (germline): MNHEY, SVGAGI. The CDR3 loop is CASREDGALNSPLHF. CDR3 nucleotide sequence: TGTGCCAGCAGAGAGGACGGCGCCCTCAATTCACCCCTCCACTTT.